A selection of T cell receptor beta chains follows, all from one sample in a study of Ad26.COV2.S vaccination and SARS-CoV-2 variants. Produced via immunoSEQ multiplex PCR; TCRdb's table is partial and in-frame only. The sample has 85,000 to 95,000 clones, roughly 84% seen once. Here the sequenced sample was peripheral blood, taken after recovery from COVID-19. The receptors derive from a human donor who had recovered from COVID-19. The CDR3 runs from the conserved cysteine through the conserved F or W. The order of the fields is V gene, D gene, clone size, J gene, CDR3 length, CDR3 protein, CDR3 DNA. A D gene is named only where the DNA matches it firmly. A row's size may be missing; if present it is once, few, many or a size class.

>TRBV28|TRBD1|-|TRBJ1-5|17
CASSLRQGAWGNQPQHF
TGTGCCAGCAGTTTACGACAGGGGGCGTGGGGCAATCAGCCCCAGCATTTT
>TRBV9|TRBD1|few|TRBJ1-1|16
CASSGTDRVYSTEAFF
TGTGCCAGCAGCGGAACCGACAGGGTGTATTCCACTGAAGCTTTCTTT
>TRBV6-2/TRBV6-3|-|-|TRBJ2-1|19
CASSYSKGGGVEIYNEQFF
TGTGCCAGCAGTTACTCGAAGGGAGGAGGGGTAGAGATTTACAATGAGCAGTTCTTC
>TRBV19|-|-|TRBJ2-1|13
CASSTRGSVEQFF
TGTGCCAGTAGTACTCGGGGCTCGGTTGAGCAGTTCTTC
>TRBV2|TRBD1|-|TRBJ2-3|14
CASNRDSGTDTQYF
TGTGCCAGCAATCGGGACAGCGGCACAGATACGCAGTATTTT
>TRBV12-3/TRBV12-4|-|once|TRBJ2-5|12
CASSSEGETQYF
TGTGCCAGCAGTTCCGAGGGGGAGACCCAGTACTTC
>TRBV7-6|TRBD1|-|TRBJ2-1|15
CASSSPGQGAGEQFF
TGTGCCAGCAGCTCGCCGGGACAGGGGGCGGGTGAGCAGTTCTTC
>TRBV6-1|-|-|TRBJ1-3|16
CASSASRTRSGNTIYF
TGTGCCAGCAGTGCATCCAGGACCCGCTCTGGAAACACCATATATTTT
>TRBV15|TRBD1|-|TRBJ1-2|16
CATRRTGPTINYGYTF
TGTGCCACCAGAAGGACAGGACCGACGATTAACTATGGCTACACCTTC
>TRBV7-6|-|-|TRBJ1-6|18
CASRQDPALSSYNSPLHF
TGTGCCAGCAGGCAAGATCCGGCTTTGAGCTCCTATAATTCACCCCTCCACTTT
>TRBV28|-|-|TRBJ2-5|16
CASSLPAMTYQETQYF
TGTGCCAGCAGTTTACCCGCCATGACGTACCAAGAGACCCAGTACTTC
>TRBV4-2|TRBD1|medium-sized|TRBJ1-3|18
CASSHGQGASSSGNTIYF
TGTGCCAGCAGCCATGGACAGGGGGCTTCCAGCTCTGGAAACACCATATATTTT
>TRBV14|TRBD1|-|TRBJ2-1|15
CASSPGTGSLDEQFF
TGTGCCAGCAGCCCCGGGACAGGGTCCCTAGATGAGCAGTTCTTC
>TRBV28|TRBD2|-|TRBJ2-5|15
CASNPGTRPRETQYF
TGTGCCAGCAACCCCGGGACTAGACCCCGAGAGACCCAGTACTTC
>TRBV7-2|-|-|TRBJ1-6|17
CASTLVVASSYNSPLHF
TGTGCCAGCACCCTAGTCGTGGCTAGCTCCTATAATTCACCCCTCCACTTT
>TRBV11-2|-|-|TRBJ1-1|13
CASSFMLSTEAFF
TGTGCCAGCAGCTTTATGTTGAGCACTGAAGCTTTCTTT
>TRBV11-2|-|few|TRBJ2-7|12
CASTPGRYEQYF
TGTGCCAGCACCCCAGGGCGTTACGAGCAGTACTTC
>TRBV28|TRBD2|-|TRBJ2-2|15
CASTTLAGGAGELFF
TGTGCCAGCACCACTCTAGCGGGAGGCGCCGGGGAGCTGTTTTTT
>TRBV4-3|-|-|TRBJ1-6|15
CASSLVRGASSPLHF
TGCGCCAGCAGCCTGGTAAGGGGGGCTAGTTCACCCCTCCACTTT
>TRBV28|TRBD1|-|TRBJ2-6|18
CASSLSARGRLVSNVLTF
TGTGCCAGCAGTTTATCGGCCAGGGGGCGGTTAGTATCCAACGTCCTGACTTTC
>TRBV12-5|-|-|TRBJ2-1|14
CASGGGQVIGEQFF
TGTGCTAGTGGGGGAGGACAGGTCATTGGTGAGCAGTTCTTC
>TRBV5-4|TRBD1|-|TRBJ1-4|16
CASSTGTGFTREKLFF
TGTGCCAGCAGCACCGGGACAGGGTTTACGAGGGAAAAACTGTTTTTT
>TRBV27|TRBD1|-|TRBJ2-5|16
CASSLLANRGPETQYF
TGTGCCAGCAGTTTGCTGGCGAACAGGGGGCCAGAGACCCAGTACTTC
>TRBV24-1|TRBD1|-|TRBJ2-2|17
CATSGKRQGSTTGELFF
TGTGCCACCAGTGGTAAGAGACAGGGTTCCACCACCGGGGAGCTGTTTTTT
>TRBV7-9|-|-|TRBJ2-5|14
CASSFGQKQETQYF
TGTGCCAGCAGCTTTGGACAGAAACAAGAGACCCAGTACTTC
>TRBV27|TRBD1|-|TRBJ1-5|13
CATRQGSNQPQHF
TGTGCCACCCGACAGGGAAGCAATCAGCCCCAGCATTTT
>TRBV11-2|TRBD2|-|TRBJ2-2|16
CASSPLSGRFPGELFF
TGTGCCAGCAGCCCCTTGAGCGGGAGGTTCCCCGGGGAGCTGTTTTTT
>TRBV10-2|-|-|TRBJ1-5|16
CASSGPRSHSNQPQHF
TGCGCCAGCAGTGGACCGCGGTCCCATAGCAATCAGCCCCAGCATTTT
>TRBV6-5|-|-|TRBJ1-2|13
CASRWTQFDGYTF
TGTGCCAGCAGATGGACACAATTCGATGGCTACACCTTC
>TRBV7-6|-|-|TRBJ1-5|15
CASSRLQGPHQPQHF
TGTGCCAGCAGCCGCTTACAGGGACCCCATCAGCCCCAGCATTTT
>TRBV5-1|-|-|TRBJ2-1|14
CASSLEGRTNEQFF
TGCGCCAGCAGCTTGGAAGGGAGGACCAATGAGCAGTTCTTC
>TRBV4-1|-|-|TRBJ1-4|14
CASTGADRNEKLFF
TGCGCCAGCACCGGCGCGGACCGTAATGAAAAACTGTTTTTT
>TRBV24-1|-|few|TRBJ2-5|13
CATSDQWKETQYF
TGTGCCACCAGTGATCAGTGGAAAGAGACCCAGTACTTC
>TRBV11-2|TRBD1|once|TRBJ2-2|17
CASSLDLRTGLTGELFF
TGTGCCAGCAGCTTAGATCTAAGGACAGGGCTGACCGGGGAGCTGTTTTTT
>TRBV9|-|-|TRBJ1-4|14
CASSGGTYIPRLFF
TGTGCCAGCAGCGGAGGGACATATATTCCGAGACTGTTTTTT
>TRBV18|-|-|TRBJ2-2|15
CASSPPEGVTGELFF
TGTGCCAGCTCACCACCGGAAGGGGTCACCGGGGAGCTGTTTTTT
>TRBV7-2|-|-|TRBJ1-4|16
CASSLKSWGEDEKLFF
TGTGCCAGCAGCTTAAAGAGTTGGGGCGAGGATGAAAAACTGTTTTTT
>TRBV10-1|TRBD2|-|TRBJ2-1|14
CASSVSGTLGEQFF
TGCGCCAGCAGTGTAAGCGGGACCCTCGGCGAGCAGTTCTTC
>TRBV6-1|TRBD2|-|TRBJ2-5|19
CASSEAKFLLDSGRETQYF
TGTGCCAGCAGTGAAGCGAAATTCCTTCTCGATAGCGGGAGAGAGACCCAGTACTTC
>TRBV12-5|TRBD1|-|TRBJ1-2|15
CASGGNQGAGAGYTF
TGTGCTAGTGGTGGAAACCAGGGGGCAGGGGCTGGCTACACCTTC
>TRBV11-3|TRBD2|-|TRBJ2-2|19
CASSSRVTGTIIVTGELFF
TGTGCCAGCAGCTCCAGAGTAACCGGGACTATTATAGTCACCGGGGAGCTGTTTTTT
>TRBV27|-|-|TRBJ1-1|15
CASSLSTSGNTEAFF
TGTGCCAGCAGTTTATCGACCTCCGGGAACACTGAAGCTTTCTTT
>TRBV21-1|-|-|TRBJ2-3|13
CASSISRADTQYF
TGTGCCAGCAGCATATCCAGGGCAGATACGCAGTATTTT
>TRBV5-5|-|-|TRBJ2-3|13
CASSDPSTDTQYF
TGTGCCAGCAGCGACCCTAGCACAGATACGCAGTATTTT
>TRBV11-2|-|-|TRBJ1-2|14
CASSSPRGFYGYTF
TGTGCCAGCAGCTCTCCCCGGGGGTTTTATGGCTACACCTTC
>TRBV5-4|-|-|TRBJ2-2|14
CASSLGGNTGELFF
TGTGCCAGCAGCTTGGGTGGGAACACCGGGGAGCTGTTTTTT
>TRBV7-2|-|-|TRBJ2-7|11
CASSFAYEQYF
TGTGCCAGCAGCTTCGCTTACGAGCAGTACTTC
>TRBV5-6|-|-|TRBJ2-1|15
CASSLEGERYNEQFF
TGTGCCAGCAGCTTGGAGGGGGAAAGGTACAATGAGCAGTTCTTC
>TRBV3-1/TRBV3-2|-|-|TRBJ1-1|15
CASSQILGVNTEAFF
TGTGCCAGCAGCCAAATTTTAGGAGTGAACACTGAAGCTTTCTTT
>TRBV2|-|-|TRBJ2-2|15
CASSEQGINTGELFF
TGTGCCAGCAGTGAACAGGGGATTAACACCGGGGAGCTGTTTTTT
>TRBV28|TRBD1|-|TRBJ2-3|17
CASSRSTGPLSTDTQYF
TGTGCCAGCAGTCGATCGACAGGGCCCCTCTCCACAGATACGCAGTATTTT
>TRBV15|TRBD2|-|TRBJ2-5|18
CATSRGGTSGRREETQYF
TGTGCCACCAGCAGAGGAGGAACTAGCGGGAGAAGGGAGGAGACCCAGTACTTC